The following is a T cell receptor (beta chain) sequence with its context. Only in-frame clones appear in the TCRdb table, and some are missing; sequencing was by immunoSEQ multiplex PCR. The sample carries 180,000 or so clones, 80% to 90% recorded once. The data were taken from a study of blood T cell repertoires in COVID-19. Turning to the study itself: In each case, the material was cDNA or gDNA derived from T cells, B-cell-depleted T cells, or PBMCs.

The TCR comes from a man aged 55 to 70 with acute or convalescent COVID-19. The specimen was peripheral blood.

The CDR3 DNA follows: TGCGCCAGCGCGGGACAGGGGCGTATCAATTCACCCCTCCACTTT. Translation: CASAGQGRINSPLHF. The chain couples TRBV10-2 to TRBJ1-6, with 10 bases aligning to TRBD1. Germline V gene sequence: CDR1 WSHSY, CDR2 SAAADI. With 8 bases clipped from V and 7 bases from J, the junction kept 8 bases outside the gene matches. The CDR3 consists of 15 residues.